The entry below describes one TCR beta chain. The data belong to a study of blood T cell repertoires in COVID-19. The overall study: Samples representing acute and convalescent COVID-19 were sourced from the United States, Italy and Spain. Sources were T cells, B-cell-depleted T cells, or PBMCs; the material itself was cDNA or gDNA.

Original methodology: How many nucleated cells were present was estimated from reference gene primer amplification. Data came from immunoSEQ multiplex PCR; TCRdb stores just in-frame clones and leaves some out. Clonal size and the V and J genes are those of that table, whereas D and trimming came from the DNA. This sample carries 85,000 to 100,000 clones, 60% to 85% of them seen once, and the ten largest clones take roughly 8.2%. The source of this sequence is a man in his fifties or sixties who had recovered from COVID-19. Sequenced input: peripheral blood.

Here the CDR3 DNA reads TGTGCCAGCAGTCAGGGACTAGCGGGATTGGGAGGCAAAAACATTCAGTACTTC. This sequence encodes CASSQGLAGLGGKNIQYF. The chain is built from TRBV7-2 and TRBJ2-4, with TRBD2 matching over 13 bases. Germline lookup yields CDR1 SGHTA and CDR2 FQGNSA. The ends lost 6 bases at V and 3 bases at J; junction bases unmatched: 11. The CDR3 contains 18 residues.